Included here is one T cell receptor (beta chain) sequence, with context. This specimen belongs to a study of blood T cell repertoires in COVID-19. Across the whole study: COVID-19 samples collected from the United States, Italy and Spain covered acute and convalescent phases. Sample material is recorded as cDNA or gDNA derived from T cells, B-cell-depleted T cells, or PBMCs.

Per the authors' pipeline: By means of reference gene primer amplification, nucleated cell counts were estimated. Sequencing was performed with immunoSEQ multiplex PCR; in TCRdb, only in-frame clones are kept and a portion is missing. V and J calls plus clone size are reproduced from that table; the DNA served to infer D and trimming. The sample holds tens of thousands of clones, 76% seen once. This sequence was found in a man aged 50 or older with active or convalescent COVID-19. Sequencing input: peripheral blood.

Here the CDR3 DNA reads TGTGCCTGGAGTGTCAATTCTAACTATGGCTACACCTTC. As protein: CAWSVNSNYGYTF. The rearrangement links TRBV30 to TRBJ1-2; D not certain. Looked up from germline, CDR1 is GTSNPN and CDR2 is SVGIG (reference sequence). This CDR3 is 13 amino acids long. V was clipped by 0 bases and J by 0 bases, with 5 bases between them. The full variable domain, rest sourced from reference TRBV30 and TRBJ1-2, is SQTIHQWPATLVQPVGSPLSLECTVEGTSNPNLYWYRQAAGRGLQLLFYSVGIGQISSEVPQNLSASRPQDRQFILSSKKLLLSDSGFYLCAWSVNSNYGYTFGSGTRLTVV.